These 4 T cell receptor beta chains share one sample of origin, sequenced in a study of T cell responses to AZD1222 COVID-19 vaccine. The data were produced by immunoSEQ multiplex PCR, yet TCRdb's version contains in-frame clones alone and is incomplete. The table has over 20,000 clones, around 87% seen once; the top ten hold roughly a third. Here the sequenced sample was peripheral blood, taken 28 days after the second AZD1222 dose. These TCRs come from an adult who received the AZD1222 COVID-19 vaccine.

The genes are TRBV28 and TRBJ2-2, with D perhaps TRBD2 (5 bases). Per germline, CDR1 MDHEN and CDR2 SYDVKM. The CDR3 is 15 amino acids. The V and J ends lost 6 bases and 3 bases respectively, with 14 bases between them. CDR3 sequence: CASSTGDYDTGELFF. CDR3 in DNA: TGTGCCAGCAGCACCGGTGACTATGACACCGGGGAGCTGTTTTTT.

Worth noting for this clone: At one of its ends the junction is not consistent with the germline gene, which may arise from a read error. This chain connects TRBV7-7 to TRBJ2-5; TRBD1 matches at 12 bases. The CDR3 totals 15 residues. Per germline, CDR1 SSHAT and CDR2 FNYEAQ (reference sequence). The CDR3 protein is CASSLGTGGFETQYF. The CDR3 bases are TGTGCTAGCAGCTTAGGGACAGGGGGCTTTGAGACCCAGTACTTC. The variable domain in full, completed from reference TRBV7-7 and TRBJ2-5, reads GAGVSQSPRYKVTKRGQDVTLRCDPISSHATLYWYQQALGQGPEFLTYFNYEAQPDKSGLPSDRFSAERPEGSISTLTIQRTEQRDSAMYRCASSLGTGGFETQYFGPGTRLLVL.

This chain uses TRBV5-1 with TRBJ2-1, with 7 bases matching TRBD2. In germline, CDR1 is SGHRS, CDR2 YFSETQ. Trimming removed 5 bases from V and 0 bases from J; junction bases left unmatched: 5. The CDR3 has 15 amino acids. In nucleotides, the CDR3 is TGCGCCAGCAGTTCTAGCGGCAGCTCCTACAATGAGCAGTTCTTC. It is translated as CASSSSGSSYNEQFF.

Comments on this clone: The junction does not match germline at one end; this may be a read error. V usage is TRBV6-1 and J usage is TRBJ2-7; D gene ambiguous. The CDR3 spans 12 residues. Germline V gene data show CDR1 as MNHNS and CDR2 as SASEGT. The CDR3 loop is CASSEGRVHDGF. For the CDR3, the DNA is TGTGCCAGCAGTGAAGGGCGCGTGCACGACGGGTTC.